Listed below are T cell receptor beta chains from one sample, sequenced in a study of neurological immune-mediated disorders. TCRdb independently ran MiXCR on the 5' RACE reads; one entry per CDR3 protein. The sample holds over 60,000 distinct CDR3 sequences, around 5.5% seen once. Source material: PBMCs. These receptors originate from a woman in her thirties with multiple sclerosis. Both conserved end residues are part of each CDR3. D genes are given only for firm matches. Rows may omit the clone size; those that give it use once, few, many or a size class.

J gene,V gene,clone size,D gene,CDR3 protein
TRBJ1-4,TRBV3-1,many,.,CASSQEQPDPEKLFF
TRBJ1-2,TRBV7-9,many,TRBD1,CASSSDRAYGYTF
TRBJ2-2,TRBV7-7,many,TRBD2,CASSLAGRGTGELFF
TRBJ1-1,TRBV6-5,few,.,CASATTGPLGAFF
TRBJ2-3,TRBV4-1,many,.,CASSRTSSTDTQYF
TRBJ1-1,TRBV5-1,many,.,CASGRQSTEAFF
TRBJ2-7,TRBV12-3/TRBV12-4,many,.,CASSPSAAGSREQYF
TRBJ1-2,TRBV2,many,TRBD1,CASSLIPTGVGDGYTF
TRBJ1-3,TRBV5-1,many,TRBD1,CASSLGTGNPSGNTIYF
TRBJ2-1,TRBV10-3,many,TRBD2,CAISESQASGDNNEQFF
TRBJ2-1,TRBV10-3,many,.,CAICSDISYNEQFF
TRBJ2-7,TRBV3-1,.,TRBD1,CASSQEPGGYEQYF
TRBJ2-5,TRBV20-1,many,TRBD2,CGGGGLAQTQYF
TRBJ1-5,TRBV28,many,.,CASPESGARSNQPQHF
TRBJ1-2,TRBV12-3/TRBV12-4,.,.,CASSYNPSGYTF
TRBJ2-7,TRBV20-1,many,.,CSALGRHYEQYF
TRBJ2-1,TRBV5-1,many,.,CASSSQGNEQFF